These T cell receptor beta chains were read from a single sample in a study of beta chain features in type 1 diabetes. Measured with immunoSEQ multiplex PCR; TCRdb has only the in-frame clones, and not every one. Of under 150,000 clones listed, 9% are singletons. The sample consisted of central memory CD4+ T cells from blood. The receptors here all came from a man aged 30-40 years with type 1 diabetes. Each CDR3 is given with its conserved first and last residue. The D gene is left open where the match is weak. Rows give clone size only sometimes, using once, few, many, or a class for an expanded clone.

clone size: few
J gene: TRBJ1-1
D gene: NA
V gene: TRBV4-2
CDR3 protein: CASSQDQSRVQAFF
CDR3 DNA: TGTGCCAGCAGCCAAGATCAATCCAGGGTACAAGCTTTCTTT

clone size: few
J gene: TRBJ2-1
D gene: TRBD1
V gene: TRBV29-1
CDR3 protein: CSVEGTGAGYNEQFF
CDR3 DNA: TGCAGCGTTGAAGGGACAGGGGCAGGGTACAATGAGCAGTTCTTC

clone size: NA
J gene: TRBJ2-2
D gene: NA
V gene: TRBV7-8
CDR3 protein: CASSFPGDNTGELFF
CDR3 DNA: TGTGCCAGCAGCTTTCCGGGGGATAACACCGGGGAGCTGTTTTTT

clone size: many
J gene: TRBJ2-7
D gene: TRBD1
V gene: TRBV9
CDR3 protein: CASSVGGRTGAQEQYF
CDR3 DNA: TGTGCCAGCAGCGTAGGGGGAAGGACAGGGGCCCAGGAGCAGTACTTC

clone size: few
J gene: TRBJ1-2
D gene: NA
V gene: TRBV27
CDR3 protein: CASSWAGGSNYGYTF
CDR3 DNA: TGTGCCAGCAGTTGGGCGGGAGGGTCTAACTATGGCTACACCTTC

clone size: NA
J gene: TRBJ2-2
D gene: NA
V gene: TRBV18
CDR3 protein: CASSFGQLVELFF
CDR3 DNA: TGTGCCAGCTCATTCGGACAGCTCGTGGAGCTGTTTTTT

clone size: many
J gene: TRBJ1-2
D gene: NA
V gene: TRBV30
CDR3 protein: CAWSLNYGYTF
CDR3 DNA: TGTGCCTGGAGCCTTAACTATGGCTACACCTTC

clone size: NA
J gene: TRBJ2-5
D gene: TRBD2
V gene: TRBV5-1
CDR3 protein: CASSSGEGETQYF
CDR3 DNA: TGCGCCAGCAGTTCGGGGGAGGGTGAGACCCAGTACTTC

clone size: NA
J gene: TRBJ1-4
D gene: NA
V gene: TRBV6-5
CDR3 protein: CASSLLRVVKLFF
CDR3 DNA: TGTGCCAGCAGCCTTCTGAGGGTTGTAAAACTGTTTTTT

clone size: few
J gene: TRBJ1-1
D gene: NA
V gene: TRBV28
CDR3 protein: CASSTDHTEAFF
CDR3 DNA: TGTGCCAGCAGCACAGATCACACTGAAGCTTTCTTT

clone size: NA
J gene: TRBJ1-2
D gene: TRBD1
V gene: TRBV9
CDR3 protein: CASSVAGTGRYGYTF
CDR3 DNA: TGTGCCAGCAGCGTAGCTGGGACAGGCCGGTATGGCTACACCTTC

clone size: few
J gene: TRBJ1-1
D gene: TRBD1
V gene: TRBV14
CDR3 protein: CASSQDQGEYTEAFF
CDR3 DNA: TGTGCCAGCAGCCAAGATCAGGGGGAGTACACTGAAGCTTTCTTT

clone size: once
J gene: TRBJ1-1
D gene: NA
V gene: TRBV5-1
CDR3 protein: CASSQVDKYTEAFF
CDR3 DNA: TGCGCCAGCAGCCAAGTAGATAAGTACACTGAAGCTTTCTTT

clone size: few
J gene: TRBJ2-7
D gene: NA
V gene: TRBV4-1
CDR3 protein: CASSQVEGFEQYF
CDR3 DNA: TGCGCCAGCAGCCAAGTAGAGGGATTCGAGCAGTACTTC

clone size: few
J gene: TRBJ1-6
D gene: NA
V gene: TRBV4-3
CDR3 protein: CASSQEQIQNSPLHF
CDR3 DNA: TGCGCCAGCAGCCAAGAACAGATCCAAAATTCACCCCTCCACTTT